Listed here is a single T cell receptor beta chain. Its antigen is unknown. This specimen belongs to a study of T cells expressing NK-cell markers. Broader study findings: The study found these clonotypes also leading the CD3+CD56-NKG2C+ fraction in a few donors.

TCR beta cDNA was generated via 5'RACE template switching incorporating UMIs. TCRdb reprocessed the 5' RACE reads, with one entry per CDR3 protein and no DNA. Its clone listing holds about 550,000 distinct CDR3 sequences. CDR3 length: 14 residues. Germline V gene data show CDR1 as DFQATT and CDR2 as SNEGSKA (reference sequence). The chain uses TRBV20-1 and TRBJ2-4; with no DNA, the TCRdb D assignment of TRBD1 cannot be verified. The sequence was obtained from a man between 18 and 35 years old in good health. The source material was blood T cells: a sorted CD56 or NKG2C T cell subset, CD4+ or CD8+ T cells, or bulk PBMC T cells (not recorded which). CDR3 protein: CSAGEQGAKNIQYF.